These 30 T cell receptor beta chains share one sample of origin, sequenced in a study of T cells after yellow fever vaccination. Each CDR3 protein is one row after TCRdb ran MiXCR on the 5' RACE reads. The data contain some 560,000 distinct CDR3 sequences, roughly a sixth of them singletons. The sample was PBMCs, taken more than 4 days after the first yellow fever vaccination. The receptors here all came from a young man who received the YFV17D yellow fever vaccine.

This clonotype was counted between two and nine times. CDR3 region: CASSLGQRGGRQFF. Here the CDR3 DNA reads TGCGCCAGCAGCTTGGGACAGCGGGGGGGCCGGCAGTTCTTC. V and J are TRBV5-1 and TRBJ2-1; TRBD2 matches 10 bases. Trimming at V came to 0 bases and at J to 12 bases, leaving 6 bases not matched to a gene. The CDR3 is made up of 14 amino acids. Germline CDR1 is SGHRS and CDR2 is YFSETQ. The full variable domain, its missing parts supplied by reference TRBV5-1 and TRBJ2-1, is KAGVTQTPRYLIKTRGQQVTLSCSPISGHRSVSWYQQTPGQGLQFLFEYFSETQRNKGNFPGRFSGRQFSNSRSEMNVSTLELGDSALYLCASSLGQRGGRQFFGPGTRLTVL.

This chain links TRBV2 with TRBJ1-1, with D perhaps TRBD1 (6 bases). Per germline, CDR1 SNHLY and CDR2 FYNNEI. V lost 10 bases, J lost 1 base, and 16 bases lay in between. This CDR3 spans 14 amino acids. CDR3 in DNA: TGTGCCAACCTCAGGGGAGGGTCGAACACTGAAGCTTTCTTT. Its protein product is CANLRGGSNTEAFF. Together with reference TRBV2 and TRBJ1-1, the CDR3 gives the full variable domain: EPEVTQTPSHQVTQMGQEVILRCVPISNHLYFYWYRQILGQKVEFLVSFYNNEISEKSEIFDDQFSVERPDGSNFTLKIRSTKLEDSAMYFCANLRGGSNTEAFFGQGTRLTVV.

This clonotype was recorded a few times. The CDR3 loop is CASSLVYETQYF. Here the CDR3 DNA reads TGTGCCAGCAGCTTAGTTTATGAGACCCAGTACTTC. This chain links TRBV7-6 with TRBJ2-5, with no clear D. Germline-derived CDR1 and CDR2 are SGHVS and FNYEAQ. The CDR3 is 12 residues long. Trimming took off 1 base at V and 5 bases at J, with 5 bases between the two ends.

CDR3 in DNA: TGTGCCACCAGCCAGACCTACGAGCAGTACTTC. Protein sequence: CATSQTYEQYF. V usage is TRBV15 and J usage is TRBJ2-7, with unresolved D. Germline assignment: CDR1 LNHNV and CDR2 YYDKDF (reference sequence). The length of the CDR3 is 11 residues. V lost 5 bases to trimming and J lost 2 bases, with 4 bases between them.

The table lists this clonotype with a few counts. The chain recombines TRBV13 with TRBJ1-5, with D perhaps TRBD1 (6 bases). V was shortened by 4 bases and J by 2 bases, with 15 bases between the two germline ends. CDR1 is PRHDT and CDR2 is FYEKMQ in the germline V gene (reference sequence). CDR3 length: 16 residues. The CDR3 DNA reads as TGTGCCAGCAGCTCCAAAAACAGGGCTGGCAATCAGCCCCAGCATTTT. Protein: CASSSKNRAGNQPQHF.

The genes are TRBV11-3 and TRBJ2-1; D remains unclear. The CDR3 contains 15 residues. Germline V gene lookup returns CDR1 SGHNT and CDR2 YENEEA. Deletions cut 5 bases from V and 0 bases from J, with 11 bases between. CDR3 sequence reads: CASSARLDSYNEQFF. CDR3 in DNA: TGTGCCAGCAGCGCCCGACTGGACTCCTACAATGAGCAGTTCTTC.

This clonotype showed up just a few times. The rearrangement uses TRBV25-1 and TRBJ2-5; 7 positions match TRBD2. Trimming cost V 2 bases and J 4 bases; bases outside gene matches: 7. The CDR3 consists of 15 residues. Germline V gene lookup returns CDR1 MGHDK and CDR2 SYGVNS. The CDR3 bases are TGTGCCAGCAGTGAAGTTGCGGGGGTTTTAGAGACCCAGTACTTC. Its translation: CASSEVAGVLETQYF.

Only a few counts were recorded for this clonotype. This chain joins TRBV2 and TRBJ2-5; D call uncertain. Germline loops: CDR1 SNHLY, CDR2 FYNNEI. The CDR3 runs 14 residues. V lost 6 bases to trimming and J lost 0 bases, with 11 bases between them. Here the CDR3 DNA reads TGTGCCAGCAGGGGTCCACAGTACCAAGAGACCCAGTACTTC. Translated, it gives CASRGPQYQETQYF.

The chain uses TRBV6-5 and TRBJ2-5, with 10 nucleotides matching TRBD1. This CDR3 has 15 residues. Germline V gene lookup returns CDR1 MNHEY and CDR2 SVGAGI. J lost 5 bases, V lost 0 bases, and 3 bases had no gene match. The CDR3 here is CASSYSGQGGETQYF. CDR3 DNA sequence: TGTGCCAGCAGTTACTCAGGACAGGGGGGGGAGACCCAGTACTTC.

This clonotype was observed a few times. V and J are TRBV5-1 and TRBJ1-6, with 11 bases matching TRBD1. CDR1 and CDR2 (germline): SGHRS, YFSETQ. The CDR3 consists of 15 residues. V shed 0 bases, J shed 9 bases, and the junction held 2 bases outside the gene matches. CDR3 residues: CASSLVGQGASPLHF. DNA for the CDR3: TGCGCCAGCAGCTTGGTAGGACAGGGGGCTTCACCCCTCCACTTT.

This clonotype was observed a handful of times. The chain employs TRBV6-1 and TRBJ2-3; the D call may be TRBD1 or TRBD2 (5 bases each). The CDR3 runs to 14 residues. V was cut by 10 bases and J by 2 bases, with 16 bases left in between. The germline CDR1 and CDR2 sequences are MNHNS and SASEGT. The CDR3, as DNA: TGTGCCACCCAGAAGGGACCGCACACAGATACGCAGTATTTT. Its protein is CATQKGPHTDTQYF.

This clonotype was seen a handful of times. The chain combines TRBV24-1 with TRBJ2-2; TRBD1 matches 7 bases. The CDR3 extends over 13 amino acids. CDR1 and CDR2 from the germline V gene are KGHDR and SFDVKD. V shed 9 bases and J 1 base; nucleotides not matched to a gene: 1. The DNA for the CDR3 is TGTGCCACCGGGGACAGGAACACCGGGGAGCTGTTTTTT. This translates into CATGDRNTGELFF.

The rearrangement uses TRBV12-3 or TRBV12-4 and TRBJ1-1; D perhaps matches TRBD1 (5 bases). The CDR3 length is 14 residues. The V and J ends lost 4 bases and 5 bases respectively, with 14 bases between them. CDR3 in amino acids: CASSWGPSGTEAFF. The CDR3 coding sequence is TGTGCCAGCAGTTGGGGCCCCTCAGGGACTGAAGCTTTCTTT.

This clonotype has only a few counts. This chain uses TRBV3-1 with TRBJ2-1; TRBD1 matches 7 bases. The V gene end was trimmed by 4 bases and the J gene end by 0 bases; junction bases not matched to a gene: 9. This CDR3 region has 17 residues. Germline values: CDR1 LGHDT, CDR2 YNNKEL (reference sequence). CDR3 nucleotides: TGTGCCAGCAGCCCGGCCCGGACAGGCAGCTCCTACAATGAGCAGTTCTTC. Translated, it gives CASSPARTGSSYNEQFF.

This clonotype has a handful of counts. This chain uses TRBV10-3 with TRBJ2-3, with D possibly being TRBD2 (5 bases). V lost 10 bases to trimming and J lost 3 bases, with 17 bases between them. The CDR3 runs 14 residues. The germline V gene has CDR1 ENHRY and CDR2 SYGVKD. For the CDR3, the DNA is TGTGCCACCGAGGACTCCCGCGGGACAGATACGCAGTATTTT. Translation: CATEDSRGTDTQYF.

This clonotype was seen a handful of times. The rearrangement joins TRBV28 to TRBJ1-5; weak D call: TRBD1 (6 bases). Germline V gives CDR1 MDHEN, CDR2 SYDVKM. The CDR3 extends over 14 amino acids. Trimming removed 2 bases at V and 3 bases at J, with 8 bases between. The DNA for the CDR3 is TGTGCCAGCAGTTTAACAGGGCTCAATCAGCCCCAGCATTTT. Its protein is CASSLTGLNQPQHF.

The CDR3 region is CASSQEGRHTDTQYF. In DNA form, the CDR3 reads TGCGCCAGCAGCCAAGAGGGGCGACACACAGATACGCAGTATTTT. The rearrangement links TRBV4-3 to TRBJ2-3; D is perhaps TRBD1 (5 bases). The length of the CDR3 is 15 residues. Looked up from germline, CDR1 is LGHNA and CDR2 is YSLEER. Trimming removed 0 bases at V and 2 bases at J, with 9 bases between.

The chain uses TRBV11-2 and TRBJ1-2, with 7 bases aligning to TRBD1. V shed 3 bases and J 2 bases; nucleotides not matched to a gene: 6. Germline loops: CDR1 SGHAT, CDR2 FQNNGV. The CDR3 consists of 15 residues. CDR3 coding DNA: TGTGCCAGCAGCTTTTCAGGGACAGAGAACTATGGCTACACCTTC. Translated, it gives CASSFSGTENYGYTF.

V usage is TRBV7-9 and J usage is TRBJ2-1; 8 positions agree with TRBD1. J was trimmed by 7 bases and V by 4 bases; bases with no gene match: 9. There are 15 residues in the CDR3. Germline V lookup: CDR1 SEHNR, CDR2 FQNEAQ (reference sequence). The CDR3 spells CASSSGQAFRNEQFF. CDR3 sequence (DNA): TGTGCCAGCAGCTCGGGACAGGCCTTTAGGAATGAGCAGTTCTTC.

The V and J genes are TRBV2 and TRBJ2-3, with D possibly being TRBD2 (5 bases). The CDR3 loop spans 14 amino acids. Trimming removed 6 bases at V and 10 bases at J, with 20 bases between. Germline V gene lookup returns CDR1 SNHLY and CDR2 FYNNEI. The CDR3 DNA reads TGTGCCAGCAGCCCCGACGGGATTTTCGATCCGCAGTATTTT. Protein product: CASSPDGIFDPQYF.

In this sample, this clonotype turned up many times. The chain uses TRBV20-1 and TRBJ1-5; no reliable D call. Germline values: CDR1 DFQATT, CDR2 SNEGSKA (reference sequence). CDR3 size: 12 residues. Trimming stripped 5 bases from V and 2 bases from J, with 7 bases between. The CDR3 nucleotides are TGCAGTGCTGTCCAGGGCAATCAGCCCCAGCATTTT. Its protein product is CSAVQGNQPQHF.

In this sample, this clonotype turned up a few times. The chain recombines TRBV4-1 with TRBJ2-1, with 14 bases aligning to TRBD2. Germline-derived CDR1 and CDR2 are MGHRA and YSYEKL. The trim removed 1 base at V and 0 bases at J, leaving 5 bases unmatched. There are 19 residues in the CDR3. The CDR3 coding sequence is TGCGCCAGCAGCCAAGCGGGACTAGCGGGGGTACTCTCCTACAATGAGCAGTTCTTC. This translates into CASSQAGLAGVLSYNEQFF.

The J gene is TRBJ2-7, the V gene TRBV4-1, with unresolved D. The germline V gene has CDR1 MGHRA and CDR2 YSYEKL. There are 13 residues in the CDR3. V lost 5 bases and J lost 5, with 13 bases in between. This chain's CDR3 is CASSGPQTHEQYF. The CDR3 DNA reads TGCGCCAGCAGCGGACCCCAAACCCACGAGCAGTACTTC.

This clonotype showed up just a few times. The J gene is TRBJ1-5, the V gene TRBV3-1, with D perhaps matching TRBD1 (5 bases). Germline V gene lookup returns CDR1 LGHDT and CDR2 YNNKEL (reference sequence). There are 16 residues in the CDR3. V was clipped by 0 bases and J by 1 base, with 10 bases between them. CDR3: CASSQDGGRSNQPQHF. The CDR3 region has the DNA TGTGCCAGCAGCCAAGATGGGGGACGCAGCAATCAGCCCCAGCATTTT.

The sample holds a few counts of this clonotype. The chain employs TRBV12-3 or TRBV12-4 and TRBJ1-1; 7 bases map to TRBD1. V lost 8 bases and J lost 7; bases outside the gene matches: 13. The CDR3 extends over 14 amino acids. The CDR3 loop reads CASSELGQAGEAFF. The CDR3 DNA sequence: TGTGCCAGCTCCGAGTTAGGACAGGCTGGTGAAGCTTTCTTT.

The chain is built from TRBV5-1 and TRBJ1-6; D might be TRBD1 (5 bases). CDR1 is SGHRS, CDR2 YFSETQ, per germline. V shed 4 bases and J shed 10 bases, with 15 bases lying between them. The CDR3 contains 14 residues. The CDR3 coding sequence is TGCGCCAGCAGCCTTACTGGGGGTAACTCACCCCTCCACTTT. This gives the protein CASSLTGGNSPLHF.

This clonotype was observed a handful of times. The J gene is TRBJ2-1, the V gene TRBV20-1; D possibly corresponds to TRBD1 (6 bases). In germline, CDR1 is DFQATT, CDR2 SNEGSKA (reference sequence). The CDR3 is 15 amino acids. V was trimmed by 5 bases and J by 2 bases, leaving 16 bases between them. CDR3 residues: CSAGNTGRAYNEQFF. Written as DNA, the CDR3 is TGCAGTGCTGGCAATACAGGGAGAGCCTACAATGAGCAGTTCTTC.

The rearrangement uses TRBV18 and TRBJ2-1; possibly TRBD2 for D (5 bases). V lost 6 bases and J lost 0, with 12 bases in between. The germline gives CDR1 KGHSH, CDR2 LQKENI. The CDR3 is 15 amino acids. The CDR3 reads CASSGAAYSYNEQFF. In nucleotides, the CDR3 is TGTGCCAGCTCGGGAGCAGCGTACTCCTACAATGAGCAGTTCTTC. The full variable domain, completed using reference TRBV18 and TRBJ2-1, is NAGVMQNPRHLVRRRGQEARLRCSPMKGHSHVYWYRQLPEEGLKFMVYLQKENIIDESGMPKERFSAEFPKEGPSILRIQQVVRGDSAAYFCASSGAAYSYNEQFFGPGTRLTVL.

This clonotype was found a few times. V gene TRBV4-1 combines with J gene TRBJ2-3; 11 positions agree with TRBD2. CDR1 and CDR2 (germline): MGHRA, YSYEKL. The CDR3 has 17 amino acids. The trim removed 4 bases at V and 5 bases at J, leaving 11 bases unmatched. CDR3 sequence reads: CASSRRSGGAREDTQYF. CDR3 DNA sequence: TGCGCCAGCAGCCGGCGTAGCGGGGGGGCTAGGGAAGATACGCAGTATTTT.

V is TRBV11-2 and J is TRBJ1-4; D is unresolved. The CDR3 consists of 15 residues. V was clipped by 2 bases and J by 3 bases, with 10 bases between them. CDR1 is SGHAT, CDR2 FQNNGV, per germline. CDR3 region: CASSLFGSANEKLFF. The CDR3 bases are TGTGCCAGCAGCTTATTCGGGTCAGCTAATGAAAAACTGTTTTTT.